This TCR beta chain was sequenced for a study of T cell responses to AZD1222 COVID-19 vaccine. A word on this clone: Its antigen is not identified.

Germline V gene sequence: CDR1 GTSNPN, CDR2 SVGIG (reference sequence). V was clipped by 3 bases and J by 8 bases, with 13 bases between them. The length of the CDR3 is 12 residues. Study observations and caveats: No repertoire was sampled before or during the peak T cell response, only after it. Among spike-specific TCRs, nearly half reportedly target unmutated variant regions.

Clones were read by immunoSEQ multiplex PCR, and TCRdb kept only the in-frame ones, dropping some. The sample gives 150,000 or so clones, about 89% of which show up once; over 3% is in the top ten. V is TRBV30 and J is TRBJ1-2; D not certain. This clonotype originated in an adult who received the AZD1222 COVID-19 vaccine. This sample comprised peripheral blood, obtained 28 days after the second AZD1222 dose. Here the CDR3 reads CAWRAGSLGYTF. DNA of the CDR3: TGTGCCTGGAGAGCAGGCTCCCTGGGCTACACCTTC.